A selection of T cell receptor beta chains follows, all from one sample in a study of lymphopenia after photon versus proton radiotherapy. Clones were sequenced by immunoSEQ multiplex PCR, and TCRdb holds only the in-frame ones, with some missing. This table holds 150,000 to 200,000 clones, about nine tenths found once. The specimen was peripheral blood, collected from a patient treated with photon-based radiotherapy. Every receptor here comes from a man between 45 and 60 years old with gastric cancer. CDR3s include the opening cysteine and the closing phenylalanine or tryptophan. Each record gives: V gene, J gene, D gene, clone size, CDR3 DNA, CDR3 protein. A D gene is named only where the DNA matches it firmly. Clone size, where shown, is once, few, many, or a class for clones that have expanded.

v_gene: TRBV27; j_gene: TRBJ2-7; d_gene: TRBD1; abundance: NA; CDR3nt: TGTGCCAGCAGAGAGACAGGGGGTCCCGTCTACGAGCAGTACTTC; CDR3aa: CASRETGGPVYEQYF
v_gene: TRBV4-1; j_gene: TRBJ2-1; d_gene: NA; abundance: NA; CDR3nt: TGCGCCAGCAGCCAAGATCTTCCCGGACGATACAATGAGCAGTTCTTC; CDR3aa: CASSQDLPGRYNEQFF
v_gene: TRBV10-3; j_gene: TRBJ1-1; d_gene: TRBD1; abundance: NA; CDR3nt: TGTGCCATCAGCCGGGACAGGGATATGGCTTTCTTT; CDR3aa: CAISRDRDMAFF
v_gene: TRBV28; j_gene: TRBJ1-4; d_gene: NA; abundance: NA; CDR3nt: TGTGCCAGCGGGGAAAAACTGTTTTTT; CDR3aa: CASGEKLFF
v_gene: TRBV30; j_gene: TRBJ2-7; d_gene: NA; abundance: NA; CDR3nt: TGTGCCTCCGGGACACTTTACGAGCAGTACTTC; CDR3aa: CASGTLYEQYF
v_gene: TRBV5-1; j_gene: TRBJ1-1; d_gene: NA; abundance: NA; CDR3nt: TGCGCCAGCAGCTACGGGGAGGGTTACGCTGAAGCTTTCTTT; CDR3aa: CASSYGEGYAEAFF
v_gene: TRBV19; j_gene: TRBJ1-1; d_gene: NA; abundance: NA; CDR3nt: TGTGCCAGTAGTGGGGGACTCAGGACCACTGAAGCTTTCTTT; CDR3aa: CASSGGLRTTEAFF
v_gene: TRBV6-5; j_gene: TRBJ1-2; d_gene: NA; abundance: NA; CDR3nt: TGTGCCAGCAGTTACATCCGAGGGAACTATGGCTACACCTTC; CDR3aa: CASSYIRGNYGYTF
v_gene: TRBV10-3; j_gene: TRBJ2-2; d_gene: TRBD2; abundance: NA; CDR3nt: TGTGCCATCAGTGAGTTGAGCGGGAGTCAGACCGGGGAGCTGTTTTTT; CDR3aa: CAISELSGSQTGELFF
v_gene: TRBV7-9; j_gene: TRBJ2-7; d_gene: TRBD1; abundance: NA; CDR3nt: TGTGCCAGCAGCTTAGGCGACAGGGGCTTCTACGAGCAGTACTTC; CDR3aa: CASSLGDRGFYEQYF
v_gene: TRBV19; j_gene: TRBJ1-1; d_gene: NA; abundance: NA; CDR3nt: TGTGCCAGTAGTATAGATCCACCCCTAGAAGCTTTCTTT; CDR3aa: CASSIDPPLEAFF
v_gene: TRBV2; j_gene: TRBJ1-5; d_gene: NA; abundance: NA; CDR3nt: TGTGCCAGCAGTGACAAGGCAGAGAATCAGCCCCAGCATTTT; CDR3aa: CASSDKAENQPQHF
v_gene: TRBV28; j_gene: TRBJ1-2; d_gene: NA; abundance: NA; CDR3nt: TGTGCCAGCAATCCAGGGTTCTATGGCTACACCTTC; CDR3aa: CASNPGFYGYTF
v_gene: TRBV5-4; j_gene: TRBJ2-3; d_gene: NA; abundance: NA; CDR3nt: TGTGCCAGCAGCTATAAAGGGAGAAGCACAGATACGCAGTATTTT; CDR3aa: CASSYKGRSTDTQYF
v_gene: TRBV21-1; j_gene: TRBJ2-7; d_gene: NA; abundance: NA; CDR3nt: TGTGCCAGCAGTCAGGGCTACGAGCAGTACTTC; CDR3aa: CASSQGYEQYF
v_gene: TRBV5-8; j_gene: TRBJ2-7; d_gene: NA; abundance: NA; CDR3nt: TGTGCCAGCAGCCTCGTTGGGGGGGCGGACTTC; CDR3aa: CASSLVGGADF
v_gene: TRBV27; j_gene: TRBJ2-1; d_gene: TRBD2; abundance: NA; CDR3nt: TGTGCCAGCAGTCCCCGCCCCCCAGCGGGAGGGCCGAATGAGCAGTTCTTC; CDR3aa: CASSPRPPAGGPNEQFF
v_gene: TRBV28; j_gene: TRBJ2-7; d_gene: NA; abundance: NA; CDR3nt: TGTGCCAGCAGCGGAAAGTACGAGCAGTACTTC; CDR3aa: CASSGKYEQYF
v_gene: TRBV10-1; j_gene: TRBJ2-1; d_gene: TRBD1; abundance: NA; CDR3nt: TGCGCCAGCAGCCTGACAGGGGATGAGCAGTTCTTC; CDR3aa: CASSLTGDEQFF
v_gene: TRBV18; j_gene: TRBJ1-2; d_gene: NA; abundance: NA; CDR3nt: TGTGCCAGCTCACCACTAGGCTCGCAAGGTCTTTACTATGGCTACACCTTC; CDR3aa: CASSPLGSQGLYYGYTF
v_gene: TRBV14; j_gene: TRBJ1-2; d_gene: NA; abundance: NA; CDR3nt: TGTGCCAGCAGCCAAGATCTCGGGGCTGGCTACACCTTC; CDR3aa: CASSQDLGAGYTF
v_gene: TRBV7-8; j_gene: TRBJ1-2; d_gene: NA; abundance: NA; CDR3nt: TGTGCCAGCAGCTTAGAGAGGAACTATGGCTACACCTTC; CDR3aa: CASSLERNYGYTF
v_gene: TRBV11-3; j_gene: TRBJ2-7; d_gene: TRBD2; abundance: NA; CDR3nt: TGTGCCAGCAGACTATCCGCTCGCGGGAGGACCCTCCACTACGAGCAGTACTTC; CDR3aa: CASRLSARGRTLHYEQYF
v_gene: TRBV28; j_gene: TRBJ1-5; d_gene: NA; abundance: NA; CDR3nt: TGTGCCAGCAGTCTTAATCAGCCCCAGCATTTT; CDR3aa: CASSLNQPQHF
v_gene: TRBV5-1; j_gene: TRBJ2-5; d_gene: NA; abundance: NA; CDR3nt: TGCGCCAGCACCCTAGACGGGGCAGGGGATGAGACCCAGTACTTC; CDR3aa: CASTLDGAGDETQYF
v_gene: TRBV6-5; j_gene: TRBJ1-2; d_gene: NA; abundance: NA; CDR3nt: TGTGCCAGCAGTTACTCGAAGGGGGGCGTAGACTATGGCTACACCTTC; CDR3aa: CASSYSKGGVDYGYTF
v_gene: TRBV7-9; j_gene: TRBJ2-5; d_gene: NA; abundance: once; CDR3nt: TGTGCCAGCAGCTTCCACTCGGGTGGAGGAGAGACCCAGTACTTC; CDR3aa: CASSFHSGGGETQYF
v_gene: TRBV10-1; j_gene: TRBJ2-1; d_gene: NA; abundance: few; CDR3nt: TGCGCCAGCAGTGAACGGGGTGAGCAGTTCTTC; CDR3aa: CASSERGEQFF
v_gene: TRBV18; j_gene: TRBJ1-2; d_gene: NA; abundance: few; CDR3nt: TGTGCCAGCTCACCCCTCAGTAGCAACTATGGCTACACCTTC; CDR3aa: CASSPLSSNYGYTF
v_gene: TRBV7-8; j_gene: TRBJ2-1; d_gene: TRBD2; abundance: NA; CDR3nt: TGTGCCAGCAGCAGATTTAGCGGGAGGATCAATGAGCAGTTCTTC; CDR3aa: CASSRFSGRINEQFF
v_gene: TRBV4-1; j_gene: TRBJ2-1; d_gene: NA; abundance: NA; CDR3nt: TGCGCCAGCAGCCAAGTGGATTTGGGGTTTAGCTCCTACAATGAGCAGTTCTTC; CDR3aa: CASSQVDLGFSSYNEQFF
v_gene: TRBV6-5; j_gene: TRBJ1-1; d_gene: NA; abundance: NA; CDR3nt: TGTGCCAGCAGCCTCGTGGGGGTGAACACTGAAGCTTTCTTT; CDR3aa: CASSLVGVNTEAFF
v_gene: TRBV30; j_gene: TRBJ1-4; d_gene: NA; abundance: NA; CDR3nt: TGTGCCTGGAAAACGGGTGGCGAAAAACTGTTTTTT; CDR3aa: CAWKTGGEKLFF
v_gene: TRBV19; j_gene: TRBJ1-1; d_gene: NA; abundance: NA; CDR3nt: TGTGCCAGTAGTAACAGAGAGGGAGGCACTGAAGCTTTCTTT; CDR3aa: CASSNREGGTEAFF
v_gene: TRBV7-9; j_gene: TRBJ2-7; d_gene: NA; abundance: few; CDR3nt: TGTGCCAGCAGCTCCCCTGTCCTCTACGAGCAGTACTTC; CDR3aa: CASSSPVLYEQYF
v_gene: TRBV23-1; j_gene: TRBJ2-2; d_gene: NA; abundance: NA; CDR3nt: TGCGCCAGCAGTCCCGGGGTTTCGAACACCGGGGAGCTGTTTTTT; CDR3aa: CASSPGVSNTGELFF
v_gene: TRBV5-1; j_gene: TRBJ1-1; d_gene: TRBD1; abundance: once; CDR3nt: TGCGCCAGCAGCTCCCGGACAGGGTCGAACACTGAAGCTTTCTTT; CDR3aa: CASSSRTGSNTEAFF
v_gene: TRBV7-8; j_gene: TRBJ2-1; d_gene: NA; abundance: NA; CDR3nt: TGTGCCAGCAGCTTAAAGGGGTGGTCAGTTCCCTACAATGAGCAGTTCTTC; CDR3aa: CASSLKGWSVPYNEQFF
v_gene: TRBV9; j_gene: TRBJ2-6; d_gene: NA; abundance: NA; CDR3nt: TGTGCCAGCAATGTGGGGACCTCTGGGGCCAACGTCCTGACTTTC; CDR3aa: CASNVGTSGANVLTF
v_gene: TRBV28; j_gene: TRBJ2-7; d_gene: TRBD1; abundance: NA; CDR3nt: TGTGCCAGCAGCCCATACAGGGGACCCTACGAGCAGTACTTC; CDR3aa: CASSPYRGPYEQYF
v_gene: TRBV5-1; j_gene: TRBJ2-7; d_gene: NA; abundance: NA; CDR3nt: TGCGCCAGCAGCTTCGACACATACGAGCAGTACTTC; CDR3aa: CASSFDTYEQYF
v_gene: TRBV7-9; j_gene: TRBJ2-1; d_gene: TRBD2; abundance: NA; CDR3nt: TGTGCCAGCAGCACCGGACTAGCGGGAGGGAATGAGCAGTTCTTC; CDR3aa: CASSTGLAGGNEQFF
v_gene: TRBV7-9; j_gene: TRBJ2-1; d_gene: NA; abundance: NA; CDR3nt: TGTGCCAGCAGCTTAGTTGAGCAGTTCTTC; CDR3aa: CASSLVEQFF
v_gene: TRBV5-1; j_gene: TRBJ2-1; d_gene: NA; abundance: NA; CDR3nt: TGCGCCAGCAGCTTACAAGCCCCCCAAGGGGGGCCTGAGCAGTTCTTC; CDR3aa: CASSLQAPQGGPEQFF
v_gene: TRBV30; j_gene: TRBJ2-5; d_gene: TRBD1; abundance: NA; CDR3nt: TGTGCCTGGAGTACCGACAGGGGTGCCCAGTACTTC; CDR3aa: CAWSTDRGAQYF
v_gene: TRBV9; j_gene: TRBJ2-5; d_gene: TRBD2; abundance: NA; CDR3nt: TGTGCCAGCAGCGCCATAGCGGGGTTACAAGAGACCCAGTACTTC; CDR3aa: CASSAIAGLQETQYF
v_gene: TRBV18; j_gene: TRBJ2-7; d_gene: NA; abundance: once; CDR3nt: TGTGCCAGCTCACCAAGCGCGGGACAGTCCTACGAGCAGTACTTC; CDR3aa: CASSPSAGQSYEQYF
v_gene: TRBV6-5; j_gene: TRBJ1-2; d_gene: NA; abundance: few; CDR3nt: TGTGCCAGTCGGCGGCCCGGCTCCTATGGCTACACCTTC; CDR3aa: CASRRPGSYGYTF
v_gene: TRBV4-1; j_gene: TRBJ2-7; d_gene: TRBD2; abundance: NA; CDR3nt: TGCGCCAGCAGCCGCGTAGCTGGCAGGGGACTAGCGGGAATGTCCTACGAGCAGTACTTC; CDR3aa: CASSRVAGRGLAGMSYEQYF
v_gene: TRBV7-2; j_gene: TRBJ1-1; d_gene: NA; abundance: NA; CDR3nt: TGTGCCAGCAGCTTATTTACAGCTTTGAACACTGAAGCTTTCTTT; CDR3aa: CASSLFTALNTEAFF
v_gene: TRBV30; j_gene: TRBJ2-3; d_gene: NA; abundance: NA; CDR3nt: TGTGCCTGGAGTGTAAACGCAGATACGCAGTATTTT; CDR3aa: CAWSVNADTQYF
v_gene: TRBV7-8; j_gene: TRBJ2-7; d_gene: NA; abundance: NA; CDR3nt: TGTGCCAGCAGCCCCGGCCCGGGATCCTACGAGCAGTACTTC; CDR3aa: CASSPGPGSYEQYF